The clone carrying this T cell receptor beta chain has just a few counts. Its antigen is unidentified. Here immunoSEQ multiplex PCR was the method, and the copy in TCRdb shows in-frame clones only, minus some. This sample carries roughly 150,000 clones, just over 90% of them seen once, and the ten largest clones take less than 1.5%. This sample stems from a study of T cell responses to AZD1222 COVID-19 vaccine. Study-wide findings and caveats: Clonal diversity may have been underestimated in mostly white British donors. Repertoire sampling occurred only after the peak T cell response. CD4 TCRs linked to vaccination spanned spike, dominating at 160-218 and 743-854.

This CDR3 has 14 amino acids. Trimming left V 3 bases short and J 6 bases short, with 15 bases between. CDR1 and CDR2 (germline): LNHDA, SQIVND (reference sequence). This receptor was obtained from an adult who received the AZD1222 COVID-19 vaccine. Source: peripheral blood, taken 28 days after the second AZD1222 dose. The chain uses TRBV19 and TRBJ2-7; no clear D. DNA for the CDR3: TGTGCCAGTAGTATCGCATGGGTTACGGGCGAGCAGTACTTC. Its protein is CASSIAWVTGEQYF.